This passage covers 28 T cell receptor beta chains from one sample sequenced in a study of T cell repertoires in cytomegalovirus infection (dated by TCRdb to the late 2010s). Sequenced using an Illumina HiSeq 1500. The public reads were run again by TCRdb, first through fastp at Q25 and then through MiXCR, and only productive beta chains were kept. Records with the same CDR3 protein are collapsed into one entry carrying the most frequent genes and DNA. A total of 65,000 to 85,000 distinct CDR3 sequences appear in this sample, under 30% of them only once. The ten largest clones represent 59% of the sample. These TCRs are of unknown antigen specificity. In light of the paper, this sample's treatment or condition label describes: in vitro stimulation with specific CMV peptide epitopes to enrich CMV-specific T cells. The sample consisted of CD8+ T cells from cultured PBMCs, taken from culture after CMV antigen stimulation. These receptor sequences come from a human donor in good health (CMV status not recorded). Some clones in this sample may be carry-over from other donors' samples.

The genes are TRBV6-1 and TRBJ1-5; no reliable D call. Trimming removed 2 bases at V and 5 bases at J, with 10 bases between. The CDR3 totals 14 residues. Germline V gene sequence: CDR1 MNHNS, CDR2 SASEGT. Written as DNA, the CDR3 is TGTGCCAGCAGTGAATCGGTAGGCTATCAGCCCCAGCATTTT. Translating gives CASSESVGYQPQHF.

The chain joins TRBV7-4 to TRBJ1-5; 9 bases map to TRBD1. The CDR3 contains 16 residues. From germline, CDR1 is SGHVT and CDR2 SQSDAQ. V shed 6 bases and J 3 bases; nucleotides not matched to a gene: 9. As DNA, the CDR3 is TGTGCCAGCAGTGAAGCGGGACAGGGTCCCAATCAGCCCCAGCATTTT. Amino acids: CASSEAGQGPNQPQHF.

The genes are TRBV20-1 and TRBJ1-5; D is ambiguous. V lost 0 bases and J lost 5, with 11 bases in between. The CDR3 runs to 14 residues. Germline V gives CDR1 DFQATT, CDR2 SNEGSKA (reference sequence). The CDR3 here is CSAREGVLYQPQHF. The DNA for the CDR3 is TGCAGTGCTAGAGAGGGAGTCTTGTATCAGCCCCAGCATTTT.

This clonotype has at least ten counts. CDR3 coding DNA: TGTGCCAGCAGTTTAGCCCCCAGGGAGACCCAGTACTTC. It codes for CASSLAPRETQYF. The chain carries TRBV12-3 or TRBV12-4 and TRBJ2-5; D uncertain. V dropped 0 bases and J dropped 5 bases, with 7 bases sitting between them. The CDR3 sequence is 13 residues long.

In its sample, this clonotype was seen a few times. The V call is TRBV12-3 or TRBV12-4, the J call TRBJ1-3; D unresolved. This CDR3 is built from 16 residues. V was pared by 5 bases and J by 0 bases, with 14 bases between. CDR3 nucleotides: TGTGCCAGCAGTCTTCCCCCAGATTACTCTGGAAACACCATATATTTT. Its translation is CASSLPPDYSGNTIYF.

The chain combines TRBV19 with TRBJ2-3; D unclear. The germline V and J ends were trimmed by 2 bases and 2 bases, with 8 bases remaining between them. Germline V gene lookup returns CDR1 LNHDA and CDR2 SQIVND (reference sequence). The CDR3 has 14 residues. The CDR3 region has the DNA TGTGCCAGTAGTATATTCGGGTACACAGATACGCAGTATTTT. Protein sequence: CASSIFGYTDTQYF.

A remark on this clonotype: In this CDR3 the conserved last residue, phenylalanine or tryptophan, is missing, so a read error is likely. The chain joins TRBV12-3 or TRBV12-4 to TRBJ1-5, with D hard to call. The CDR3 is 15 residues long. V was clipped by 3 bases and J by 2 bases, with 11 bases between them. Here the CDR3 reads CASSFSPRGNQPQHV. In DNA, the CDR3 is TGTGCCAGCAGTTTTAGTCCCCGAGGCAATCAGCCCCAGCATGTT.

This clonotype was picked up a small number of times. This chain connects TRBV12-5 to TRBJ2-1; 7 nucleotides match TRBD2. Trimming removed 0 bases from V and 7 bases from J; junction bases left unmatched: 3. Per the germline V gene, CDR1 is LGHNT and CDR2 is FRNRAP. The CDR3 length is 14 residues. The DNA for the CDR3 is TGTGCTAGTGGTTTGGTACGCGGGGGAAATGAGCAGTTCTTC. It translates to CASGLVRGGNEQFF.

This clonotype has a handful of counts. This chain connects TRBV6-1 to TRBJ2-2; 7 nucleotides match TRBD1. V lost 7 bases, J lost 3 bases, and 5 bases stayed unmatched. This CDR3 spans 14 amino acids. The germline V gene encodes CDR1 MNHNS and CDR2 SASEGT. For the CDR3, the DNA is TGTGCCAGCAACGGAGACAGGGACACCGGGGAGCTGTTTTTT. Translation gives CASNGDRDTGELFF.

This clonotype was observed a handful of times. The gene calls are TRBV7-9 and TRBJ1-4, with D perhaps matching TRBD1 (5 bases). Germline CDR1 SEHNR, CDR2 FQNEAQ (reference sequence). CDR3 length equals 13 residues. The V end lost 5 bases, the J end lost 8 bases, and 12 bases lay between the germline ends. The chain's CDR3 is CASSPGTGEKLFF. The DNA of the CDR3 is TGTGCCAGCAGCCCCGGGACCGGAGAAAAACTGTTTTTT.

The genes are TRBV27 and TRBJ2-7; weak D call: TRBD2 (6 bases). V shed 2 bases and J shed 5 bases, with 13 bases lying between them. The CDR3 length is 14 residues. The germline V gene encodes CDR1 MNHEY and CDR2 SMNVEV (reference sequence). In DNA form, the CDR3 reads TGTGCCAGCAGTTTAGGAGGGAGTGGCGACGAGCAGTACTTC. This encodes CASSLGGSGDEQYF.

The table lists this clonotype with a few counts. This chain joins TRBV5-4 and TRBJ2-7; the match to TRBD2 covers 11 bases. The CDR3 runs 16 residues. Losses at the gene ends were 0 bases for V and 4 bases for J; bases not matched to a gene: 6. The germline V gene has CDR1 SGHNT and CDR2 YYREEE (reference sequence). This CDR3 reads CASSLGGSGRVYEQYF. The CDR3 DNA reads as TGTGCCAGCAGCTTGGGAGGTAGCGGGAGGGTGTACGAGCAGTACTTC.

This chain uses TRBV4-1 with TRBJ1-2, with D possibly matching TRBD1 (5 bases). The CDR3 sequence is 16 residues long. Trimming stripped 0 bases from V and 7 bases from J, with 18 bases between. Germline values: CDR1 MGHRA, CDR2 YSYEKL. In nucleotides, the CDR3 is TGCGCCAGCAGCCAAGAAAACGTCAGGGAGGTTGTTGGCTACACCTTC. It specifies CASSQENVREVVGYTF.

This clonotype came up many times. The V gene is TRBV28, the J gene TRBJ1-1; D gene unclear. The length of the CDR3 is 14 residues. Germline CDR1 reads MDHEN; CDR2 reads SYDVKM. Trimming removed 1 base at V and 5 bases at J, with 11 bases between. For the CDR3, the DNA is TGTGCCAGCAGTTTATTATCCGGGTTTACTGAAGCTTTCTTT. This encodes CASSLLSGFTEAFF.

This clonotype was found many times. The V call is TRBV9, the J call TRBJ2-2; weak D call: TRBD2 (5 bases). The CDR3 runs to 13 residues. CDR1 and CDR2 (germline): SGDLS, YYNGEE. Trimming took 0 bases from V and 5 from J, leaving 5 bases between them. The CDR3 loop is CASSVGGTGELFF. The CDR3 DNA follows: TGTGCCAGCAGCGTAGGCGGGACCGGGGAGCTGTTTTTT.

This clonotype has only a few counts. This chain joins TRBV28 and TRBJ2-5; TRBD2 matches 8 bases. The germline V gene encodes CDR1 MDHEN and CDR2 SYDVKM. This CDR3 region has 15 residues. J gave up 0 bases and V 5 bases, and 5 bases lay outside the gene matches. The CDR3 loop reads CASSDSGENQETQYF. The CDR3 region has the DNA TGTGCCAGCAGTGATAGCGGGGAGAACCAAGAGACCCAGTACTTC.

This clonotype was recorded many times. V and J are TRBV28 and TRBJ2-2, with D hard to call. V was clipped by 2 bases and J by 6 bases, with 7 bases between them. The CDR3 loop spans 13 amino acids. The germline V gene has CDR1 MDHEN and CDR2 SYDVKM. CDR3 in amino acids: CASSLSPAGELFF. The CDR3 DNA reads as TGTGCCAGCAGTTTAAGTCCCGCCGGGGAGCTGTTTTTT.

This clonotype has more than one count but fewer than ten. The J gene is TRBJ1-3, the V gene TRBV4-1; no reliable D call. This CDR3 has 15 amino acids. Germline CDR1 MGHRA, CDR2 YSYEKL. The V and J ends lost 0 bases and 4 bases respectively, with 10 bases between them. CDR3 loop: CASSQDLTPGNTIYF. The DNA for the CDR3 is TGCGCCAGCAGCCAAGATCTCACACCAGGAAACACCATATATTTT.

This clonotype has a handful of counts. The chain combines TRBV6-5 with TRBJ1-1, with 8 bases that match TRBD1. The CDR3 has 12 residues. CDR1 MNHEY and CDR2 SVGAGI come from the germline V gene. Trimming removed 5 bases from V and 4 bases from J; junction bases left unmatched: 0. The CDR3 sequence is CASSTGGTEAFF. CDR3 nucleotides: TGTGCCAGCAGTACAGGGGGCACTGAAGCTTTCTTT.

This clonotype was picked up a small number of times. The rearrangement uses TRBV10-3 and TRBJ1-5; possibly TRBD1 for D (5 bases). CDR1 is ENHRY and CDR2 is SYGVKD in the germline V gene. CDR3 length: 14 residues. Trimming left V 10 bases short and J 4 bases short, with 17 bases between. CDR3 residues: CASSGTDSNQPQHF. CDR3 DNA sequence: TGTGCCAGCTCCGGGACCGATAGTAATCAGCCCCAGCATTTT.

The rearrangement uses TRBV11-2 and TRBJ2-7; D is unclear. V was cut by 4 bases and J by 4 bases, with 14 bases left in between. CDR1 and CDR2 from the germline V gene are SGHAT and FQNNGV. This CDR3 is 14 amino acids long. The CDR3 loop reads CASSSFSAGYEQYF. CDR3 coding DNA: TGTGCCAGCAGCTCCTTTTCCGCTGGGTACGAGCAGTACTTC.

This clonotype was seen repeatedly, ten times or more. The chain combines TRBV7-2 with TRBJ2-7; D is perhaps TRBD2 (5 bases). The CDR3 runs to 14 residues. The V gene's germline CDR1 is SGHTA and CDR2 FQGNSA. Trimming removed 5 bases from V and 1 base from J, with 12 bases in between. The CDR3, as DNA: TGTGCCAGCAGCGGTTTTAGCGAGTCCTACGAGCAGTACTTC. It codes for CASSGFSESYEQYF. The full variable domain, with the rest looked up from reference TRBV7-2 and TRBJ2-7, is GAGVSQSPSNKVTEKGKDVELRCDPISGHTALYWYRQSLGQGLEFLIYFQGNSAPDKSGLPSDRFSAERTGGSVSTLTIQRTQQEDSAVYLCASSGFSESYEQYFGPGTRLTVT.

The chain has TRBV4-3 and TRBJ2-1; no reliable D call. V lost 0 bases and J lost 0, with 9 bases in between. The CDR3 runs 16 residues. Germline V CDR1 and CDR2: LGHNA, YSLEER. The CDR3 DNA reads as TGCGCCAGCAGCCAAGATCGAGTGAGCTCCTACAATGAGCAGTTCTTC. Amino acids: CASSQDRVSSYNEQFF.

In its sample, this clonotype was seen many times. This CDR3 reads CSARGTGGRYNEQFF. In nucleotides, the CDR3 is TGCAGTGCTAGGGGGACAGGGGGCCGCTACAATGAGCAGTTCTTC. The V and J genes are TRBV20-1 and TRBJ2-1; 12 bases align to TRBD1. Germline-derived CDR1 and CDR2 are DFQATT and SNEGSKA (reference sequence). There are 15 residues in the CDR3. After removal of 3 bases from V and 3 bases from J, the junction contained 3 bases not matched to a gene.

The sample holds a few counts of this clonotype. V usage is TRBV4-1 and J usage is TRBJ2-4; D might be TRBD2 (6 bases). Trimming shortened V by 8 bases and J by 3 bases, and 17 bases separated the two germline ends. This CDR3 comprises 15 residues. The germline V gene encodes CDR1 MGHRA and CDR2 YSYEKL. CDR3 nucleotide sequence: TGCGCCAGCGCCCTATCCTGGGGGGACAAAAACATTCAGTACTTC. It is translated as CASALSWGDKNIQYF.

This clonotype was observed many times. CDR3: CASSTRGGNTEAFF. For the CDR3, the DNA is TGTGCCAGCAGCACTCGTGGGGGGAACACTGAAGCTTTCTTT. The chain is built from TRBV11-3 and TRBJ1-1; tentatively, D is TRBD1 (5 bases). CDR3 size: 14 residues. The germline V gene has CDR1 SGHNT and CDR2 YENEEA. Trimming left V 5 bases short and J 1 base short, with 11 bases between. Combining the CDR3 with reference TRBV11-3 and TRBJ1-1 gives the whole variable domain EAGVVQSPRYKIIEKKQPVAFWCNPISGHNTLYWYLQNLGQGPELLIRYENEEAVDDSQLPKDRFSAERLKGVDSTLKIQPAELGDSAVYLCASSTRGGNTEAFFGQGTRLTVV.

The chain links TRBV3-1 to TRBJ2-7, with 8 bases aligning to TRBD2. Germline CDR1 LGHDT, CDR2 YNNKEL (reference sequence). The ends lost 4 bases at V and 3 bases at J; junction bases unmatched: 2. There are 13 residues in the CDR3. CDR3 region: CASSPSGSYEQYF. Here the CDR3 DNA reads TGTGCCAGCAGCCCCAGCGGGAGCTACGAGCAGTACTTC.

CDR3 in DNA: TGTGCCAGCAGCTCATGGGAGGGGGCAGCTGTTGGGGATGGCTACACCTTC. It codes for CASSSWEGAAVGDGYTF. The V gene is TRBV7-9, the J gene TRBJ1-2, with 7 bases fitting TRBD1. Germline loops: CDR1 SEHNR, CDR2 FQNEAQ (reference sequence). CDR3 size: 17 residues. Germline trimming cut 4 bases from V and 6 bases from J; bases unmatched to any gene: 17.